This T cell receptor beta chain was recovered during a study of T cell responses to AZD1222 COVID-19 vaccine. Regarding the study as a whole: Most donors were white British, females outnumbered males, and clonal diversity was possibly underestimated. After the peak T cell response, and only then, were repertoires sampled.

Assay used: immunoSEQ multiplex PCR; TCRdb lists only in-frame clones, some missing. Of about 120,000 clones in the sample, just over 85% were seen once. As for this clone: Its matching antigen is unknown.

The CDR3 covers 13 residues. Trimming pared 1 base from V and 5 bases from J, leaving 6 bases between. The TCR comes from an adult in good health. Sequenced here: peripheral blood, sampled on day 0 of AZD1222 vaccination. V usage is TRBV12-3 or TRBV12-4 and J usage is TRBJ1-5; D ambiguous. The CDR3, as DNA: TGTGCCAGCAGTTTAGGCGCGGATCAGCCCCAGCATTTT. Its translation is CASSLGADQPQHF.